This note documents a single T cell receptor (beta chain) sequence. Antigen: not known. Investigators extracted total RNA from whole blood and did not sort T cells. TCRdb derives one entry per CDR3 protein from the 5' RACE reads, leaving out DNA. In all, the sample yields fewer than 150,000 distinct CDR3 sequences. The sample originates from a study of monozygotic twins with inflammatory bowel disease. Study-level findings and limits: Repertoire similarity matched across concordant and discordant twins, perhaps owing to limited power. Against healthy co-twins, IBD patients had lower TCRbeta diversity (measured by inverse Simpson). Telling apart the different T cell subtypes was not possible.

The CDR3 extends over 15 amino acids. Germline assignment: CDR1 LGHNA and CDR2 YSLEER. This sequence originates from a human donor with ulcerative colitis or Crohn's disease, or a healthy co-twin of an affected twin (not recorded which). What was sequenced was blood. The chain uses TRBV4-3 and TRBJ2-7; TCRdb lists TRBD1, though no DNA is available to test this call. The CDR3 sequence: CASSQDGGFSYEQYF.